Below are 20 T cell receptor beta chains sequenced from a single sample in a study of tumor-infiltrating T cells and Merkel cell polyomavirus. Study-wide context: The T cells studied were KLL-specific CD8+ cells against Merkel polyomavirus.

All patients' tumors stained robustly positive for Merkel cell polyomavirus Large T antigen by immunohistochemistry. TCRdb keeps only in-frame clones here, not all; method: immunoSEQ multiplex PCR. The table includes 3,000 or so clones, 84% detected once. Material for sequencing was tumor tissue. The source of these receptors is a man aged 50 to 59 with Merkel cell carcinoma.

V gene TRBV27 combines with J gene TRBJ2-2; a possible D gene is TRBD2 (5 bases). Per germline, CDR1 MNHEY and CDR2 SMNVEV (reference sequence). This CDR3 region has 11 residues. V lost 5 bases, J lost 8 bases, and 6 bases lay in between. The DNA of the CDR3 is TGTGCCAGCAGTCGACTAGGGGAGCTGTTTTTT. It yields the protein CASSRLGELFF.

This clone has just one count. The V gene is TRBV5-1, the J gene TRBJ2-1; 13 positions match TRBD2. The CDR3 totals 19 residues. CDR1 and CDR2 (germline): SGHRS, YFSETQ. The trim removed 5 bases at V and 0 bases at J, leaving 11 bases unmatched. DNA of the CDR3: TGCGCCAGCAGATGCCCGGGACTAGCGGGACCCTCCTCCTACAATGAGCAGTTCTTC. This codes for CASRCPGLAGPSSYNEQFF.

V is TRBV27 and J is TRBJ2-2, with 12 bases identical to TRBD2. Germline CDR1 MNHEY, CDR2 SMNVEV (reference sequence). The CDR3 length is 17 residues. The V and J ends lost 7 bases and 3 bases, in that order; junction bases with no gene match: 9. CDR3 sequence reads: CASTLRRLAGDTGELFF. Here the CDR3 DNA reads TGTGCCAGCACCTTAAGGAGACTAGCGGGGGACACCGGGGAGCTGTTTTTT.

The chain joins TRBV6-6 to TRBJ2-3; D is uncertain. CDR1 and CDR2 (germline): MNHNY, SVGAGI (reference sequence). This CDR3 is built from 13 residues. The ends were cut back, 0 bases at V and 4 bases at J, with 5 bases in the middle. CDR3 nucleotide sequence: TGTGCCAGCAGTTACTCGGGCCCAGATACGCAGTATTTT. Translation gives CASSYSGPDTQYF.

The gene calls are TRBV28 and TRBJ1-2; TRBD1 might be the D (5 bases). Per the germline V gene, CDR1 is MDHEN and CDR2 is SYDVKM. V shed 3 bases and J shed 4 bases, with 18 bases lying between them. The length of the CDR3 is 16 residues. This chain's CDR3 is CASSFPPGGVAYGYTF. The CDR3 DNA sequence: TGTGCCAGCAGTTTTCCCCCGGGGGGAGTGGCCTATGGCTACACCTTC.

The J gene is TRBJ1-6, the V gene TRBV19; 7 bases agree with TRBD1. Germline-derived CDR1 and CDR2 are LNHDA and SQIVND (reference sequence). This CDR3 has 13 residues. After removal of 11 bases from V and 9 bases from J, the junction contained 10 bases not matched to a gene. CDR3 sequence: CAETGTDISPLHF. The CDR3 nucleotides are TGTGCCGAGACCGGGACAGACATTTCACCCCTCCACTTT.

The chain is built from TRBV15 and TRBJ1-5, with TRBD1 as a possible D gene (6 bases). The germline CDR1 and CDR2 sequences are LNHNV and YYDKDF (reference sequence). The CDR3 consists of 15 residues. V lost 1 base to trimming and J lost 6 bases, with 13 bases between them. DNA for the CDR3: TGTGCCACCAGCAGAGGCGGGGGGCTTAGTCAGCCCCAGCATTTT. Protein product: CATSRGGGLSQPQHF.

This clone occurred once. This chain links TRBV11-3 with TRBJ2-5; maybe TRBD1 (6 bases). Germline V gives CDR1 SGHNT, CDR2 YENEEA. This CDR3 spans 15 amino acids. Trimming left V 2 bases short and J 5 bases short, with 15 bases between. Here the CDR3 DNA reads TGTGCCAGCAGCTTAACCTCGACAGGCGGGGAGACCCAGTACTTC. As protein: CASSLTSTGGETQYF.

The chain employs TRBV6-6 and TRBJ2-1; D gene unclear. The V and J ends lost 0 bases and 15 bases respectively, with 9 bases between them. From germline, CDR1 is MNHNY and CDR2 SVGAGI (reference sequence). The CDR3 is 11 amino acids. The CDR3 is CASSYSNSRFF. In DNA form, the CDR3 reads TGTGCCAGCAGTTACTCGAATAGTCGGTTCTTC.

The rearrangement joins TRBV9 to TRBJ1-2, with D possibly matching TRBD1 (6 bases). V gave up 6 bases and J gave up 3 bases, with 15 bases separating them. The CDR3 has 14 amino acids. Germline V gene sequence: CDR1 SGDLS, CDR2 YYNGEE. CDR3 amino acids: CASTRGGRDYGYTF. Here the CDR3 DNA reads TGTGCCAGCACCCGCGGGGGCCGTGACTATGGCTACACCTTC.

The rearrangement joins TRBV4-3 to TRBJ1-3; TRBD1 matches at 7 bases. The germline V gene has CDR1 LGHNA and CDR2 YSLEER. V trimming: 0 bases; J trimming: 4 bases; junction bases outside the gene matches: 12. CDR3 size: 18 residues. CDR3 amino acids: CASSQDPRATGNGNTIYF. In DNA form, the CDR3 reads TGCGCCAGCAGCCAAGATCCTAGGGCGACAGGGAACGGAAACACCATATATTTT.

V usage is TRBV5-4 and J usage is TRBJ2-1; 9 positions agree with TRBD1. The CDR3 runs to 16 residues. Germline V gene lookup returns CDR1 SGHNT and CDR2 YYREEE (reference sequence). V trimming: 4 bases; J trimming: 5 bases; junction bases outside the gene matches: 10. The CDR3 sequence is CASSPEPGTGNNEQFF. The CDR3 region has the DNA TGTGCCAGCAGCCCCGAGCCCGGGACAGGGAACAATGAGCAGTTCTTC.

V gene TRBV19 combines with J gene TRBJ1-6; 8 bases fit TRBD1. J lost 7 bases, V lost 7 bases, and 9 bases had no gene match. The germline V gene encodes CDR1 LNHDA and CDR2 SQIVND (reference sequence). This CDR3 has 15 amino acids. CDR3 DNA: TGTGCCAGTAAGGTGGGACAGGCGGGGAATTCACCCCTCCACTTT. Protein: CASKVGQAGNSPLHF.

The CDR3 nucleotides are TGTGCCAGCAGCCCCTTGGGGACAGCATATAGCAATCAGCCCCAGCATTTT. It yields the protein CASSPLGTAYSNQPQHF. The J gene is TRBJ1-5, the V gene TRBV7-2; TRBD1 matches at 7 bases. The ends lost 5 bases at V and 0 bases at J; junction bases unmatched: 10. The germline V gene encodes CDR1 SGHTA and CDR2 FQGNSA. The CDR3 contains 17 residues.

This chain joins TRBV19 and TRBJ1-2; TRBD1 agrees at 7 bases. The germline gives CDR1 LNHDA, CDR2 SQIVND (reference sequence). This CDR3 comprises 16 residues. Unmatched junction bases numbered 11, after V lost 3 bases and J lost 4 bases. This CDR3 is CASSIPPEAGGYGYTF. The CDR3 nucleotides are TGTGCCAGTAGTATCCCCCCGGAGGCAGGGGGCTATGGCTACACCTTC.

This chain connects TRBV18 to TRBJ2-2; D unresolved. This CDR3 comprises 12 residues. Trimming took 3 bases from V and 5 from J, leaving 4 bases between them. The germline V gene has CDR1 KGHSH and CDR2 LQKENI. This chain's CDR3 is CASSPRTGELFF. The CDR3 DNA follows: TGTGCCAGCTCACCTCGGACCGGGGAGCTGTTTTTT.

V usage is TRBV10-1 and J usage is TRBJ1-1; the match to TRBD1 covers 9 bases. The V gene's germline CDR1 is WNHNN and CDR2 SYGVQD (reference sequence). Trimming took 2 bases from V and 4 from J; bases not matched to a gene: 5. The CDR3 is 15 residues long. CDR3 in amino acids: CASSEGQGFGTEAFF. DNA of the CDR3: TGCGCCAGCAGTGAGGGACAGGGGTTCGGCACTGAAGCTTTCTTT.

The chain uses TRBV10-3 and TRBJ1-4; no firm D call. Trimming took 11 bases from V and 6 from J, leaving 16 bases between them. Germline V gene sequence: CDR1 ENHRY, CDR2 SYGVKD. This CDR3 is built from 13 residues. CDR3 nucleotide sequence: TGTGCCGTCACCCGGGATCCGGATGAAAAACTGTTTTTT. It is translated as CAVTRDPDEKLFF.

Remarks on this clone: The sample holds other DNA sequences that translate to the same CDR3. The V call is TRBV7-2, the J call TRBJ2-7, with D unclear. V was trimmed by 5 bases and J by 3 bases, leaving 8 bases between them. In germline, CDR1 is SGHTA, CDR2 FQGNSA. The CDR3 contains 12 residues. CDR3 sequence reads: CASSNRDYEQYF. CDR3 bases: TGTGCCAGCAGCAACAGAGACTACGAGCAGTACTTC.

This clone was picked up one time. This chain joins TRBV23-1 and TRBJ1-1; the D is unclear. TRBV23-1 has ORF status, its function being uncertain. Trimming left V 6 bases short and J 5 bases short, with 19 bases between. The length of the CDR3 is 15 residues. The CDR3 nucleotides read TGCGCCAGCAGAGGTCAATGTCAGGTTTGGACTGAAGCTTTCTTT. Its protein is CASRGQCQVWTEAFF.